This T cell receptor (beta chain) was documented in a study of CD8+ T cells in alopecia areata. Study as a whole: Twice a day, 5 to 10 mg of oral tofacitinib was administered to treated patients. Whole-study findings and limits: In lesional scalp, particularly from alopecia totalis/universalis, clonality was higher than in normal scalp.

Note on this clone: The antigen remains unidentified. An end of the junction differs from the germline gene, which may be a read error.

Alopecia areata patients gave lesional scalp punch biopsies and peripheral blood samples. RNA was isolated and reverse transcribed to cDNA, the sequencing template. Sequencing was performed with immunoSEQ multiplex PCR; in TCRdb, only in-frame clones are kept and a portion is missing. Of approximately 180,000 clones listed, approximately 70% are singletons. The CDR3 spans 17 residues. Germline V CDR1 and CDR2: KGHSH, LQKENI. This receptor was identified in a human donor with alopecia areata. This specimen was CD8+ T cells sorted from blood, taken at week 0. This rearrangement joins TRBV18 to TRBJ2-6; possibly TRBD1 for D (5 bases). CDR3 nucleotide sequence: TGTGCCAGCTCGCCCCCACCCTACAGCTCTGGGGCCAACGTCCTGACCTTC. As protein: CASSPPPYSSGANVLTF.